The sequence of this T cell receptor (beta chain) was determined in a study of blood T cells in healthy people across ages. Per germline, CDR1 SGHTA and CDR2 FQGNSA. Trimming removed 2 bases from V and 3 bases from J; junction bases left unmatched: 11. This CDR3 is 17 amino acids long. Together with a sample-barcoded 5' primer, a J-beta primer mix was included in a second PCR lasting about 7 to 12 cycles. Researchers report that a template-switch adaptor with 12 random nucleotides tagged each cDNA molecule. TCRdb reprocessed the 5' RACE reads via MiXCR and lists one record per CDR3 protein. The table has fewer than 600,000 distinct CDR3 sequences, about a quarter seen once; the top ten hold approximately 4%. These data were also reused for a study on T cells of mothers and their children.

The chain carries TRBV7-2 and TRBJ2-7; 9 positions agree with TRBD2. The sequence came from a boy aged 2 to 9 in good health. The sequenced sample was blood. Here the CDR3 DNA reads TGTGCCAGCAGCTTATCTAGACTAGCGGCCAATCGCTACGAGCAGTACTTC. Translating gives CASSLSRLAANRYEQYF.